The source of this T cell receptor beta chain is a study of early stage breast cancer tumors. Unmatched junction bases numbered 4, after V lost 5 bases and J lost 1 base. CDR1 and CDR2 from the germline V gene are KGHSH and LQKENI. CDR3 length: 16 residues. Each sample had two DNA replicates, roughly 0.5 ug blood or approximately 1.5 ug tissue. Some clones are missing from TCRdb's copy, which holds only in-frame ones; the method was immunoSEQ multiplex PCR. The sample gives approximately 48,000 clones, 80% to 95% of which show up once; 4% to 5.5% is in the top ten. This TCR derives from a person in their 70s with breast cancer. Sequencing used blood. V and J are TRBV18 and TRBJ2-6; 8 nucleotides line up with TRBD1. The CDR3 DNA sequence: TGTGCCAGCTCAGTTCGACAGGGGTCTGGGGCCAACGTCCTGACTTTC. Translating it yields CASSVRQGSGANVLTF.